The 17 T cell receptor beta chains below all came from one sample that was sequenced in a study of blood T cell repertoires in COVID-19. Sequencing used immunoSEQ multiplex PCR; TCRdb keeps in-frame clones, though not all of them. The data contain around 220,000 clones, approximately 90% of them singletons. Sequences were obtained from peripheral blood. These receptors came from a woman aged 45-59 years with COVID-19, enrolled during active disease.

This chain joins TRBV19 and TRBJ2-1; D not certain. The V end lost 0 bases, the J end lost 9 bases, and 9 bases lay between the germline ends. Germline-derived CDR1 and CDR2 are LNHDA and SQIVND (reference sequence). There are 13 residues in the CDR3. The CDR3 spells CASSIDPRAEQFF. The CDR3 nucleotides read TGTGCCAGTAGTATAGATCCCCGCGCTGAGCAGTTCTTC.

The gene calls are TRBV28 and TRBJ1-6; 8 bases map to TRBD1. This CDR3 has 17 residues. With 8 bases clipped from V and 2 bases from J, the junction kept 11 bases outside the gene matches. Germline CDR1 and CDR2: MDHEN and SYDVKM. CDR3 coding DNA: TGTGCCAGCTCTCCAGGGGGCTGGGGGGCCTATAATTCACCCCTCCACTTT. Protein: CASSPGGWGAYNSPLHF. Drawing the rest from reference TRBV28 and TRBJ1-6, the complete variable domain is DVKVTQSSRYLVKRTGEKVFLECVQDMDHENMFWYRQDPGLGLRLIYFSYDVKMKEKGDIPEGYSVSREKKERFSLILESASTNQTSMYLCASSPGGWGAYNSPLHFGNGTRLTVT.

A single count supports this clone. The chain joins TRBV7-2 to TRBJ1-1; TRBD1 aligns across 8 bases. The CDR3 totals 16 residues. J was trimmed by 8 bases and V by 2 bases; bases with no gene match: 13. Germline V lookup: CDR1 SGHTA, CDR2 FQGNSA. The CDR3 region has the DNA TGTGCCAGCAGCTTATCGACGGGTGGACAGGGAAACGAAGCTTTCTTT. Translated, it gives CASSLSTGGQGNEAFF.

This clone is a singleton in its sample. CDR3: CASQLIVLRDRLNYGYTF. The DNA for the CDR3 is TGTGCCAGCCAGCTTATTGTACTCCGGGACAGGTTGAATTATGGCTACACCTTC. V gene TRBV11-3 combines with J gene TRBJ1-2; 8 bases match TRBD1. Looked up from germline, CDR1 is SGHNT and CDR2 is YENEEA. The CDR3 has 18 amino acids. V lost 8 bases and J lost 5; bases outside the gene matches: 22.

The CDR3 DNA reads TGCAGCGTTGAAGATCCCCGACAGGGCCCCTACGAGCAGTACTTC. It specifies CSVEDPRQGPYEQYF. The chain is built from TRBV29-1 and TRBJ2-7; 7 bases align to TRBD1. Germline V lookup: CDR1 SQVTM, CDR2 ANQGSEA. This CDR3 spans 15 amino acids. V was pared by 0 bases and J by 2 bases, with 7 bases of the junction left unmatched.

This clone was seen more than once but under ten times. The CDR3 spells CASRMEQGPTDTQYF. The CDR3 DNA reads TGTGCCAGCAGGATGGAGCAGGGGCCAACAGATACGCAGTATTTT. V gene TRBV27 combines with J gene TRBJ2-3; a possible D gene is TRBD1 (6 bases). V lost 6 bases to trimming and J lost 3 bases, with 16 bases between them. The germline V gene encodes CDR1 MNHEY and CDR2 SMNVEV (reference sequence). The CDR3 spans 15 residues.

V and J are TRBV28 and TRBJ2-6, with TRBD2 matching over 15 bases. The length of the CDR3 is 20 residues. The germline V gene has CDR1 MDHEN and CDR2 SYDVKM. V gave up 4 bases and J gave up 0 bases; unmatched junction bases: 7. As DNA, the CDR3 is TGTGCCAGCAGTTCGGGACTAGCGGGGGGCTCAATCTCTGGGGCCAACGTCCTGACTTTC. Translation: CASSSGLAGGSISGANVLTF.

The gene calls are TRBV28 and TRBJ2-1; D is perhaps TRBD1 (6 bases). This CDR3 has 17 residues. CDR1 is MDHEN and CDR2 is SYDVKM in the germline V gene. V lost 1 base, J lost 9 bases, and 22 bases lay in between. CDR3 bases: TGTGCCAGCAGTTTATTCCCCGGCAGGGGTCCTGACGGTGAGCAGTTCTTC. This encodes CASSLFPGRGPDGEQFF.

This chain uses TRBV19 with TRBJ2-1, with 11 nucleotides matching TRBD2. The CDR3 is 15 amino acids. The germline CDR1 and CDR2 sequences are LNHDA and SQIVND (reference sequence). V lost 1 base to trimming and J lost 7 bases; unmatched junction nucleotides: 3. The CDR3 sequence: CASSIASGGRNEQFF. In DNA form, the CDR3 reads TGTGCCAGTAGTATAGCTAGCGGGGGGCGGAATGAGCAGTTCTTC.

The chain employs TRBV12-3 or TRBV12-4 and TRBJ1-6; D ambiguous. CDR3 length: 13 residues. With 3 bases removed from V and 8 bases from J, the gap between germline ends came to 8 bases. CDR3 nucleotide sequence: TGTGCCAGCAGTTTGAAGGCGGATTCACCCCTCCACTTT. Its protein is CASSLKADSPLHF.

For this clone: The sample contains more than one DNA sequence encoding this CDR3. The chain links TRBV19 to TRBJ1-2; 7 bases match TRBD1. Losses at the gene ends were 3 bases for V and 2 bases for J; bases not matched to a gene: 3. The CDR3 contains 14 residues. Germline CDR1 reads LNHDA; CDR2 reads SQIVND (reference sequence). DNA of the CDR3: TGTGCCAGTAGTATGGGACAGACCAACTATGGCTACACCTTC. Its protein is CASSMGQTNYGYTF.

V gene TRBV29-1 combines with J gene TRBJ2-1; possibly TRBD1 for D (7 bases). Trimming pared 6 bases from V and 10 bases from J, leaving 19 bases between. CDR1 is SQVTM, CDR2 ANQGSEA, per germline. CDR3 length: 13 residues. CDR3 sequence (DNA): TGCAGCGTCTCAACGACAGGGACTGGAGAGCAGTTCTTC. This gives the protein CSVSTTGTGEQFF.

J is TRBJ2-1 and V is TRBV15, with 7 positions matching TRBD1. Germline V gene sequence: CDR1 LNHNV, CDR2 YYDKDF (reference sequence). V trimming: 2 bases; J trimming: 5 bases; junction bases outside the gene matches: 6. The CDR3 is 15 amino acids. CDR3 loop: CATSRIGGANNEQFF. In DNA, the CDR3 is TGTGCCACCAGCAGAATAGGGGGCGCAAACAATGAGCAGTTCTTC.

The genes are TRBV6-5 and TRBJ1-5, with 7 bases lining up with TRBD1. The ends lost 6 bases at V and 4 bases at J; junction bases unmatched: 9. The CDR3 consists of 15 residues. Germline loops: CDR1 MNHEY, CDR2 SVGAGI. CDR3 sequence: CASSRISDRNQPQHF. The CDR3 nucleotides are TGTGCCAGCAGCAGAATATCGGACAGGAATCAGCCCCAGCATTTT.

The rearrangement joins TRBV23-1 to TRBJ2-7; 8 bases map to TRBD1. TRBV23-1 carries the ORF label, with uncertain function. Germline trimming cut 8 bases from V and 7 bases from J; bases unmatched to any gene: 22. The CDR3 consists of 17 residues. The CDR3: CASQGAGGPGWYEEQYF. CDR3 nucleotides: TGCGCCAGCCAGGGGGCAGGGGGCCCGGGGTGGTATGAGGAGCAGTACTTC.

CDR3 DNA sequence: TGTGCCAGCAGCTTAGAGGAAGGGGGCACAGTCTGGTCACCCCTCCACTTT. Its translation is CASSLEEGGTVWSPLHF. The chain uses TRBV7-8 and TRBJ1-6, with TRBD1 identical over 7 bases. In germline, CDR1 is SGHVS, CDR2 FQNEAQ. V lost 1 base to trimming and J lost 10 bases; unmatched junction nucleotides: 13. This CDR3 is 17 amino acids long.

The chain recombines TRBV19 with TRBJ2-1; possible D gene TRBD2, 5 bases. This CDR3 spans 16 amino acids. Trimming stripped 3 bases from V and 0 bases from J, with 12 bases between. The germline CDR1 and CDR2 sequences are LNHDA and SQIVND (reference sequence). CDR3 coding DNA: TGTGCCAGTAGTATTGGGCGGGTGAGCTCCTACAATGAGCAGTTCTTC. Translation: CASSIGRVSSYNEQFF.